The 2 T cell receptor beta chains listed next were all sequenced from one sample in a study of T cell responses to AZD1222 COVID-19 vaccine. The table came from immunoSEQ multiplex PCR; TCRdb's copy has only in-frame clones and leaves some out. Among some 130,000 clones listed, 70% to 90% were seen once. Sequencing used peripheral blood, obtained on day 0 of AZD1222 vaccination. The receptors come from an adult in good health.

This chain uses TRBV27 with TRBJ1-4, with D possibly TRBD1 on 6 matching bases. Germline V gives CDR1 MNHEY, CDR2 SMNVEV (reference sequence). This CDR3 contains 14 residues. The ends were cut back, 5 bases at V and 15 bases at J, with 22 bases in the middle. In DNA form, the CDR3 reads TGTGCCAGCAGTCCCGCGCGCGGTTGGGGGCGGGTGTTTTTT. This codes for CASSPARGWGRVFF.

V and J are TRBV24-1 and TRBJ1-3; D remains unclear. V lost 8 bases, J lost 4 bases, and 20 bases lay in between. Looked up from germline, CDR1 is KGHDR and CDR2 is SFDVKD. CDR3 length: 16 amino acids. CDR3 sequence (DNA): TGTGCCACCACATCCCGGGAGGTGGCTAGAGGAAACACCATATATTTT. It yields the protein CATTSREVARGNTIYF.